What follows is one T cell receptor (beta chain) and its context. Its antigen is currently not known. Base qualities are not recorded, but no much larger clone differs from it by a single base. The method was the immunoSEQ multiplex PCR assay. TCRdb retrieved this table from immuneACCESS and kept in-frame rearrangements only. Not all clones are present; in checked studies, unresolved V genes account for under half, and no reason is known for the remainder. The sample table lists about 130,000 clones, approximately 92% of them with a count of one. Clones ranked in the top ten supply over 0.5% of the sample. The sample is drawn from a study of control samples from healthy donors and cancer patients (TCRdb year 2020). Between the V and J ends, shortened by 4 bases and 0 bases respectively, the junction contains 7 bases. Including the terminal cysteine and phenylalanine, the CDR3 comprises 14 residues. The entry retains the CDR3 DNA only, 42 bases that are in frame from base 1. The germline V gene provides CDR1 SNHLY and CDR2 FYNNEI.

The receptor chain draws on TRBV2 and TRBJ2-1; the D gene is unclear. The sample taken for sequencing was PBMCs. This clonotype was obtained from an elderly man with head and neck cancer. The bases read TGTGCCAGCAGTGCTGAAAGCTCCTACAATGAGCAGTTCTTC. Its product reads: CASSAESSYNEQFF.